This TCR beta chain is drawn from a study of shared clonotypes between healthy human individuals. Naivety among CD8 cells was defined by CD45RO negativity and positive CCR7 selection, thereby excluding terminally differentiated effector memory CD45RA+ cells. The assay was immunoSEQ multiplex PCR, and TCRdb's table has in-frame clones only and misses some. This table has hundreds of thousands of clones, approximately 90% appearing once. Trimming took 7 bases from V and 0 from J, leaving 16 bases between them. The CDR3 covers 16 residues. Per the germline V gene, CDR1 is MDHEN and CDR2 is SYDVKM. The rearrangement links TRBV28 to TRBJ1-5; possible D gene TRBD1, 6 bases. This receptor was obtained from a man in his thirties or forties in good health. The sequenced sample was naive CD8+ T cells sorted from blood. The CDR3: CASNTPRTDSNQPQHF. CDR3 DNA: TGTGCCAGCAACACCCCCAGGACAGATAGCAATCAGCCCCAGCATTTT.